This TCR beta chain was captured by sequencing in a study of blood T cells in healthy people across ages. Broader study findings: Unsorted PBMCs ruled out conclusive naive versus antigen-experienced comparison. Whereas aged donors had fewer naive CD4+ cells, long-lived donors had more of them and higher diversity.

In regard to this clonotype: The antigen remains undetermined. A much more abundant neighbour one base away suggests this may be a read error.

The germline V gene has CDR1 MGHRA and CDR2 YSYEKL. This CDR3 spans 17 amino acids. The V end lost 0 bases, the J end lost 5 bases, and 19 bases lay between the germline ends. The amount of total RNA extracted per sample was at least 5.5 micrograms. Alongside a J-beta primer mix, a sample-barcoded 5' primer served in a second PCR lasting roughly 7 to 11 cycles. Tagging of each cDNA molecule was performed by a template-switch adaptor with 12 random nucleotides. TCRdb redid the calling of the 5' RACE reads with MiXCR, one entry per CDR3 protein. The top ten hold about 10% of the sample, which has under 2 million distinct CDR3 sequences, about 35% seen once.

The sample was blood. The rearrangement links TRBV4-1 to TRBJ2-5; perhaps TRBD2 as D (6 bases). The source is a woman in her 30s in good health. The CDR3 loop reads CASSQDPPGVARETQYF. CDR3 DNA sequence: TGCGCCAGCAGCCAAGATCCCCCGGGGGTGGCTAGGGAGACCCAGTACTTC.